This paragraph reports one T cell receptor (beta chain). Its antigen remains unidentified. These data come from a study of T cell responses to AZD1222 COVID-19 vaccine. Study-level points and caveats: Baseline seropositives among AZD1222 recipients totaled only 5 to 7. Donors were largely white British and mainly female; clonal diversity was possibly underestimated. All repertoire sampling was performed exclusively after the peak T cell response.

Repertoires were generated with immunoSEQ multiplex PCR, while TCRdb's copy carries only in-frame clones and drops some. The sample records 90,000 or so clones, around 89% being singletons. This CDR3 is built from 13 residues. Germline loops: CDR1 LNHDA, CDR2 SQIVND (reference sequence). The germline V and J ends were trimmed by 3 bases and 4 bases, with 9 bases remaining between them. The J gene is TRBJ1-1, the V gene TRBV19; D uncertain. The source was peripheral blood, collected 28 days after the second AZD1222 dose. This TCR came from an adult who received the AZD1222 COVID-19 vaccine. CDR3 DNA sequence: TGTGCCAGTAGTATTCTCAGGAGCACTGAAGCTTTCTTT. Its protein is CASSILRSTEAFF.